The rows below give T cell receptor beta chains drawn from one sample of a study of CD8+CD57+ T cells in acquired aplastic anemia. TCRdb used MiXCR to reprocess the reads, holding one entry per CDR3 protein. The sample lists about 270,000 distinct CDR3 sequences, roughly half occurring once. Sequenced sample: sorted CD4+, CD8+, or CD8+CD57+ T cells (not recorded which) from PBMCs. These receptors were collected from a human donor with severe aplastic anemia or a healthy control (not recorded which). The CDR3 runs from the conserved cysteine through the conserved F or W. Fields, in order: clone size, D gene, CDR3 length, J gene, V gene, CDR3 DNA, CDR3 protein. D genes are given only for firm matches. Not every row has a clone size; where given, it reads once, few, many or a size class.

-	-	11	TRBJ1-4	TRBV7-9	TGTGCCAGCAGCCCGGAAACAGGGCTGTTTTTT	CASSPETGLFF
-	TRBD1	15	TRBJ1-1	TRBV7-9	TGTGCCAGCAGCCGAGGACAGGGACAGAACACTGAAGCTTTCTTT	CASSRGQGQNTEAFF
few	-	14	TRBJ2-7	TRBV5-8	TGTGCCAGCAGCTTGGAGGGGGGGCCCTACGAGCAGTACTTC	CASSLEGGPYEQYF
few	-	15	TRBJ1-6	TRBV5-1	TGCGCCAGCAGCTTGAGGTACGGTAATAATTCACCCCTCCACTTT	CASSLRYGNNSPLHF
-	-	15	TRBJ2-2	TRBV19	TGTGCCAGTAGACCTCAGGGGTTCGGGACCGGGGAGCTGTTTTTT	CASRPQGFGTGELFF
many	TRBD2	15	TRBJ2-3	TRBV25-1	TGTGCCAGCAGCGTAGCGGGGGTGAGAACAGATACGCAGTATTTT	CASSVAGVRTDTQYF
-	TRBD1	13	TRBJ2-1	TRBV29-1	TGCAGCGTTGAAACAGGGGGTAACAATGAGCAGTTCTTC	CSVETGGNNEQFF
-	TRBD1	16	TRBJ1-2	TRBV29-1	TGCAGCGCTATAACCCGACAGGGTAGGGGAATCTATGGCTACACCTTC	CSAITRQGRGIYGYTF
-	TRBD2	15	TRBJ2-3	TRBV24-1	TGTGCCACCAGTGATAGAGCGGGGGGCACAGATACGCAGTATTTT	CATSDRAGGTDTQYF
-	TRBD1	16	TRBJ2-7	TRBV24-1	TGTGCCACCAGTGATCCCCGCCGGACAGGGGGCTTCGAGCAGTACTTC	CATSDPRRTGGFEQYF
-	-	14	TRBJ1-4	TRBV19	TGTGCCAGTAGTATCTATGGGGCTAATGAAAAACTGTTTTTT	CASSIYGANEKLFF
-	TRBD1	14	TRBJ2-7	TRBV5-1	TGCGCCAGCAGCTTGGTAGGGACAGACTACGAGCAGTACTTC	CASSLVGTDYEQYF
-	TRBD2	15	TRBJ2-7	TRBV12-3/TRBV12-4	TGTGCCAGCACCATGACTAGCGGGATCACGTACGAGCAGTACTTC	CASTMTSGITYEQYF
-	-	11	TRBJ2-5	TRBV5-6	TGTGCCAGCCGCGGGGACATGGTTCCGTACTTC	CASRGDMVPYF
many	-	13	TRBJ1-2	TRBV7-3	TGTGCCAGCAGCTTAAAAGGAGGGATTCTGTTAACCTTC	CASSLKGGILLTF
-	-	13	TRBJ2-5	TRBV2	TGTGCCAGCAGTGGCCCCGCTTGGGAGACCCAGTACTTC	CASSGPAWETQYF
few	-	13	TRBJ1-1	TRBV20-1	TGCAGTGCTAGAGGGTCAGGGCACACTGAAGCTTTCTTT	CSARGSGHTEAFF
few	-	14	TRBJ1-2	TRBV6-5	TGTGCCAGCAGTAGATTACAGGGAACATATGGCTACACCTTC	CASSRLQGTYGYTF
-	-	12	TRBJ2-2	TRBV7-9	TGTGCTAGCAGCTTAGTGTCCGGGGAGCTGTTTTTT	CASSLVSGELFF
few	TRBD1	19	TRBJ1-2	TRBV5-6	TGTGCCAGCAGCCCCCCCCCCGGGACAGGGTTTCCCCGAAACTATGGCTACACCTTC	CASSPPPGTGFPRNYGYTF
once	-	17	TRBJ2-1	TRBV5-1	TGCGCCAGCAGCTTGGTGGCAGGGGGGGACCCTTACAATGAGCAGTTCTTC	CASSLVAGGDPYNEQFF
-	-	15	TRBJ2-1	TRBV19	TGTGCCAGTAGTATAGATTCCCTAGCTTGGAATGAGCAGTTCTTC	CASSIDSLAWNEQFF
-	-	11	TRBJ1-2	TRBV9	TGTGCCAGCAGCTCGCTCTATGGCTACACCTTC	CASSSLYGYTF
few	TRBD1	13	TRBJ2-7	TRBV19	TGTGCCAGTAGTGGGACTGACAGGGGCGAGCAGTACTTC	CASSGTDRGEQYF
-	-	15	TRBJ1-5	TRBV7-9	TGTGCCAGCAGCCCGAGGGGCGGGGGATCCCAGCCCCAGCATTTT	CASSPRGGGSQPQHF
-	TRBD2	16	TRBJ2-5	TRBV20-1	TGCAGTGCTCGGTCGGAACTAGCGGGAATGGGAGAGACCCAGTACTTC	CSARSELAGMGETQYF